The entry below describes one T cell receptor (beta chain). Germline V lookup: CDR1 LNHNV, CDR2 YYDKDF (reference sequence). The V gene lost 1 base and the J gene lost 2 bases, with 8 bases spanning the gap. The CDR3 runs to 15 residues. This record belongs to a study of blood T cells in healthy people across ages. The second PCR ran roughly 7 to 12 cycles with a sample-barcoded 5' primer and J-beta primers. TCRdb re-derived calls from the 5' RACE reads in MiXCR, one entry per CDR3 protein. The profile shows about 1.5 million distinct CDR3 sequences, under 55% of them singletons. The source of this sequence is a woman aged 18-29 years in good health. Material: blood. The chain has TRBV15 and TRBJ2-2; weak D call: TRBD1 (5 bases). Here the CDR3 reads CATSRGQRNTGELFF. CDR3 DNA: TGTGCCACCAGCAGAGGACAGCGTAACACCGGGGAGCTGTTTTTT.